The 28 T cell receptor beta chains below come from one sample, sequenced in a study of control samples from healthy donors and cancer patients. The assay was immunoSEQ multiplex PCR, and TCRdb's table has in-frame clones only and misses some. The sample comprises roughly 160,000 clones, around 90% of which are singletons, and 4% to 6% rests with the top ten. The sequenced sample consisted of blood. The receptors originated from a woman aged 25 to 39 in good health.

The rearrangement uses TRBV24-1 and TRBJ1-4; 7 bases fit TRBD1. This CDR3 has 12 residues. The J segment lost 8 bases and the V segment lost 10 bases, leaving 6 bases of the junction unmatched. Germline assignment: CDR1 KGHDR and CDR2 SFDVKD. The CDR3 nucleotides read TGTGCCACTAGGAGGACAGGAGAAAAACTGTTTTTT. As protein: CATRRTGEKLFF.

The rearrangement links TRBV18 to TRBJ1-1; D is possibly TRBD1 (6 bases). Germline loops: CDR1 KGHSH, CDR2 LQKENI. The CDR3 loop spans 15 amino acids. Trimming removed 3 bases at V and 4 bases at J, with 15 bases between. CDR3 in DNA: TGTGCCAGCTCACCCCGACAGGAGGTAAGCACTGAAGCTTTCTTT. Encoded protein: CASSPRQEVSTEAFF.

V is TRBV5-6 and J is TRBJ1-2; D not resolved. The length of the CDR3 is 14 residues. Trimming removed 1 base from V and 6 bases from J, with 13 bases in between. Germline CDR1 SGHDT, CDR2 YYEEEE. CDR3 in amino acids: CASSLMVLYHGYTF. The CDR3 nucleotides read TGTGCCAGCAGCTTGATGGTACTCTACCATGGCTACACCTTC.

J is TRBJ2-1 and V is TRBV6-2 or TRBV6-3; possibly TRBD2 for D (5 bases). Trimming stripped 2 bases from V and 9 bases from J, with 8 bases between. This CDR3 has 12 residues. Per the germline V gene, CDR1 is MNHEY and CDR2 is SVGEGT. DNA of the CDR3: TGTGCCAGCAGTTACATGGGAGTTGAGCAGTTCTTC. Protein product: CASSYMGVEQFF.

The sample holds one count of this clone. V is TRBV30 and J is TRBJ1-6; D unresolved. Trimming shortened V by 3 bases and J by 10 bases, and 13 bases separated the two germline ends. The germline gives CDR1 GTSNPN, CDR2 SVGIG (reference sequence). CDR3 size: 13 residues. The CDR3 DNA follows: TGTGCCTGGAGGGGTAGGTTGCTCTCACCCCTCCACTTT. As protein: CAWRGRLLSPLHF.

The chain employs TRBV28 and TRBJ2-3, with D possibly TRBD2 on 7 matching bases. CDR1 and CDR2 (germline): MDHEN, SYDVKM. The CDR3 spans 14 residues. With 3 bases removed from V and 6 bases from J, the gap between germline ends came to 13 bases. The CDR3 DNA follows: TGTGCCAGCAGTTTGAGGGGAGGGGGGGATACGCAGTATTTT. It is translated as CASSLRGGGDTQYF.

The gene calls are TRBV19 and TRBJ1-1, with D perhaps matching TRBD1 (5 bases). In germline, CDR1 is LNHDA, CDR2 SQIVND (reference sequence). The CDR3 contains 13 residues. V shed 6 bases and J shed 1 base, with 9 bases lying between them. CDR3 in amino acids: CASRRQKNTEAFF. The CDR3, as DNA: TGTGCCAGTAGAAGACAGAAGAACACTGAAGCTTTCTTT.

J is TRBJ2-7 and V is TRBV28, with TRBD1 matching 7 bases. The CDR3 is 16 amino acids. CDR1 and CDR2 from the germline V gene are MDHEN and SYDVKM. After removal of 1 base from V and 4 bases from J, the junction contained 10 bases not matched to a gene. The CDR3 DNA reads TGTGCCAGCAGTTTATTCCGGGGACAGAGTCGATACGAGCAGTACTTC. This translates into CASSLFRGQSRYEQYF.

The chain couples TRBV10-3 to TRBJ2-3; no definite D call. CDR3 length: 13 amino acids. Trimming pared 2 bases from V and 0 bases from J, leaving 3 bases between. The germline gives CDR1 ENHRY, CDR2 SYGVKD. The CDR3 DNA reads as TGTGCCATCAGTGAGGGCAGCACAGATACGCAGTATTTT. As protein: CAISEGSTDTQYF.

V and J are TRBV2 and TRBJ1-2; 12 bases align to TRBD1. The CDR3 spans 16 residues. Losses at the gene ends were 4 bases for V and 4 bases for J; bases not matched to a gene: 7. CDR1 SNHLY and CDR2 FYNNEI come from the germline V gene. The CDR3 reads CASSAGTGGRGYGYTF. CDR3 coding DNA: TGTGCCAGCAGTGCCGGGACAGGGGGCCGTGGCTATGGCTACACCTTC.

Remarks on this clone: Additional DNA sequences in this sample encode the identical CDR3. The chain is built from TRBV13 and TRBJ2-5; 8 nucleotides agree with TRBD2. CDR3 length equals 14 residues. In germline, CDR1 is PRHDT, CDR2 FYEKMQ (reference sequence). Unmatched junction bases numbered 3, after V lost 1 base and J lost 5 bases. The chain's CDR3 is CASSLERGGETQYF. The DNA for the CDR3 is TGTGCCAGCAGCTTAGAACGGGGGGGGGAGACCCAGTACTTC.

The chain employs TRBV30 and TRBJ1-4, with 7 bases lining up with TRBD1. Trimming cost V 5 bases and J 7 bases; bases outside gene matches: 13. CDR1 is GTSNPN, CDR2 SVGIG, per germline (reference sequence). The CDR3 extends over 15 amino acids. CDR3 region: CAWDLGQLWGEKLFF. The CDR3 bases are TGTGCCTGGGACCTGGGACAGTTATGGGGTGAAAAACTGTTTTTT.

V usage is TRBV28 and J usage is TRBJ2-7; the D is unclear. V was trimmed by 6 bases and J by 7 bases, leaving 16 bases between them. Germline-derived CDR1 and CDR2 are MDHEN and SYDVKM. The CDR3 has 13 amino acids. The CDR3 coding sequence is TGTGCCAGCAGACCCGGGCCCCGAAAGGAGCAGTACTTC. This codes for CASRPGPRKEQYF.

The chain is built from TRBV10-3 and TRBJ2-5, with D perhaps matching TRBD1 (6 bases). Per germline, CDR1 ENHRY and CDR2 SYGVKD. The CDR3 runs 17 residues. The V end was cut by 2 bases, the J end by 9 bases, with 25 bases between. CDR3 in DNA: TGTGCCATCAGTGAGCCGCCACGGACGGCGGATAAGGGGGCCCAGTACTTC. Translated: CAISEPPRTADKGAQYF.

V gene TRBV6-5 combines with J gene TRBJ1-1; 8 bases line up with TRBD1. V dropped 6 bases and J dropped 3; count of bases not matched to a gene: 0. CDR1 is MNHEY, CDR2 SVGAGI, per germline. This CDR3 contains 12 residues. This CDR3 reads CASRQGDTEAFF. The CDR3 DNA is TGTGCCAGCAGACAGGGGGACACTGAAGCTTTCTTT.

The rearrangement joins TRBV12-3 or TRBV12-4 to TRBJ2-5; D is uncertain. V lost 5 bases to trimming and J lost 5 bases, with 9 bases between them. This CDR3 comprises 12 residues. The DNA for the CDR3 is TGTGCCAGCAGTAACCCGGGCGAGACCCAGTACTTC. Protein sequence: CASSNPGETQYF.

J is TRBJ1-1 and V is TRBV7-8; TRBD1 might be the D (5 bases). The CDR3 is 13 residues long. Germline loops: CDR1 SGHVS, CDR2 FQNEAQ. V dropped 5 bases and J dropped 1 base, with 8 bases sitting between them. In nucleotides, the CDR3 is TGTGCCAGCAGCCGGACAAGGAACACTGAAGCTTTCTTT. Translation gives CASSRTRNTEAFF. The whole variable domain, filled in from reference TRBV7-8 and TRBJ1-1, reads GAGVSQSPRYKVAKRGQDVALRCDPISGHVSLFWYQQALGQGPEFLTYFQNEAQLDKSGLPSDRFFAERPEGSVSTLKIQRTQQEDSAVYLCASSRTRNTEAFFGQGTRLTVV.

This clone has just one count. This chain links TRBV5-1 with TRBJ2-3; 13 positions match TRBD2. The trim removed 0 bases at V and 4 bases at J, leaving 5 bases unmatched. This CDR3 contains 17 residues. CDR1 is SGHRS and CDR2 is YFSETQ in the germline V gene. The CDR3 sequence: CASSLAGLAGAADTQYF. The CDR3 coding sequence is TGCGCCAGCAGCTTGGCCGGACTAGCGGGAGCTGCAGATACGCAGTATTTT.

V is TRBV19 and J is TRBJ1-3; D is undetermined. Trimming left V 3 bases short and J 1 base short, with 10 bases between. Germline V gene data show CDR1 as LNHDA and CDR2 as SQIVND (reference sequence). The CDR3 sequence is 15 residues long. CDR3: CASSITSLSGNTIYF. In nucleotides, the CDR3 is TGTGCCAGTAGTATTACGAGTTTGTCTGGAAACACCATATATTTT.

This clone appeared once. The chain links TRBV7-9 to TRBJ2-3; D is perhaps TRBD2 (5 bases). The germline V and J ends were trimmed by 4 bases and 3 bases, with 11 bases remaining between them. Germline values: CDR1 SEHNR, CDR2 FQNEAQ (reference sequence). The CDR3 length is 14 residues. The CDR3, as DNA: TGTGCCAGCAGCTATACTAGTGGTACAGATACGCAGTATTTT. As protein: CASSYTSGTDTQYF.

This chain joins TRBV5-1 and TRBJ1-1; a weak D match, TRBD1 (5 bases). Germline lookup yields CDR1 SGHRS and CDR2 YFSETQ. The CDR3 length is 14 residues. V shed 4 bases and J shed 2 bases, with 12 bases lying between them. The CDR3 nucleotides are TGCGCCAGCAGCATCAGGGAAATCAACACTGAAGCTTTCTTT. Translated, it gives CASSIREINTEAFF.

The chain's CDR3 is CASSEGYEQYF. The CDR3 DNA sequence: TGTGCCAGCAGTGAAGGATACGAGCAGTACTTC. The chain combines TRBV25-1 with TRBJ2-7; D remains unclear. This CDR3 is built from 11 residues. Germline CDR1 is MGHDK and CDR2 is SYGVNS. V shed 2 bases and J shed 4 bases, with 3 bases lying between them.

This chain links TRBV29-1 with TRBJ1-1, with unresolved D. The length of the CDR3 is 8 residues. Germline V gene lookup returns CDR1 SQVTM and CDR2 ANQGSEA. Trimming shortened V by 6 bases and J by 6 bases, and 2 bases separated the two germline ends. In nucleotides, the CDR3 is TGCAGCGTGGCTGAAGCTTTCTTT. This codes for CSVAEAFF.

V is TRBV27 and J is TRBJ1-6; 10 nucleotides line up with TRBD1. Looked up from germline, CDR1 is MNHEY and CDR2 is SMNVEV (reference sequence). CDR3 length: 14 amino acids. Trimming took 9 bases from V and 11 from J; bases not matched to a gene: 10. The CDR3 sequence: CASTTGTGVAPLHF. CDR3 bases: TGTGCCAGTACCACCGGGACAGGGGTGGCACCCCTCCACTTT.

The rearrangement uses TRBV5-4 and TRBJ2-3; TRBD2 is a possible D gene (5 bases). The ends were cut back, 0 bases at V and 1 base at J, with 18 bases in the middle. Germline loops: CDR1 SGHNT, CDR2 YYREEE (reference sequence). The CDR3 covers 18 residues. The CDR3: CASSLGGIVTRGTDTQYF. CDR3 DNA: TGTGCCAGCAGCTTGGGGGGAATCGTCACGCGGGGCACAGATACGCAGTATTTT. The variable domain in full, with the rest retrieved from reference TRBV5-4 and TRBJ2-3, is ETGVTQSPTHLIKTRGQQVTLRCSSQSGHNTVSWYQQALGQGPQFIFQYYREEENGRGNFPPRFSGLQFPNYSSELNVNALELDDSALYLCASSLGGIVTRGTDTQYFGPGTRLTVL.

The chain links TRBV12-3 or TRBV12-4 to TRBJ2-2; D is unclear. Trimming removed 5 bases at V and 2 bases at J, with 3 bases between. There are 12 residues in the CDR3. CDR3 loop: CASSQNTGELFF. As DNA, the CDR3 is TGTGCCAGCAGTCAAAACACCGGGGAGCTGTTTTTT.

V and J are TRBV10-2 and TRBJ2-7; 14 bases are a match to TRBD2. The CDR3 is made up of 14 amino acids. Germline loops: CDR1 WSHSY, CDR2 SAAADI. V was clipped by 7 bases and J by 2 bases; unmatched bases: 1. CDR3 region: CASKGLAGAYEQYF. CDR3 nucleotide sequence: TGCGCCAGCAAGGGACTAGCGGGAGCCTACGAGCAGTACTTC.

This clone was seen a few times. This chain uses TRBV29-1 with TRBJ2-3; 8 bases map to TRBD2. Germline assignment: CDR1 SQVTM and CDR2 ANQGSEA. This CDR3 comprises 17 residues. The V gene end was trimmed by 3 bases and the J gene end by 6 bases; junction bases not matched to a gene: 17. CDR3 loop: CSVETPLAVEAWDTQYF. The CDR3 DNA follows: TGCAGCGTTGAGACACCACTAGCGGTCGAGGCTTGGGATACGCAGTATTTT.